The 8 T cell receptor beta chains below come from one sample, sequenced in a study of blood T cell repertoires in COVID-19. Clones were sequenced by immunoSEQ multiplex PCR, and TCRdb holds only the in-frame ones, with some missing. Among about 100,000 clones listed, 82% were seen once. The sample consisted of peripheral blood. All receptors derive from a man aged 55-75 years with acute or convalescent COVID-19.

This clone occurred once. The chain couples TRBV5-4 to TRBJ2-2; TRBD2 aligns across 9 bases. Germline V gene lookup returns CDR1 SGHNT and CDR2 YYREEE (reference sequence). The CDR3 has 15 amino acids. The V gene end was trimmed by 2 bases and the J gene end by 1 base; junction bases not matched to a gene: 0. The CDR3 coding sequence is TGTGCCAGCAGCTTACTAGCGGGGAACACCGGGGAGCTGTTTTTT. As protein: CASSLLAGNTGELFF.

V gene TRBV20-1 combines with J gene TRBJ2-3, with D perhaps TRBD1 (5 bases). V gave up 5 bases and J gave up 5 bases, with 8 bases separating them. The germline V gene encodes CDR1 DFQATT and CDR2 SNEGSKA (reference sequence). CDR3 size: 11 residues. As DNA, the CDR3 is TGCAGTGCTGCAAGGGGAGATACGCAGTATTTT. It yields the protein CSAARGDTQYF.

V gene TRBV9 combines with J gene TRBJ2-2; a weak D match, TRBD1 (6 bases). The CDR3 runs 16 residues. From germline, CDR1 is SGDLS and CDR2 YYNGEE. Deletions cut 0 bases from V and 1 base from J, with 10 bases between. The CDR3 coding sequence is TGTGCCAGCAGCGTAGTAGGACAGCTGAACACCGGGGAGCTGTTTTTT. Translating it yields CASSVVGQLNTGELFF.

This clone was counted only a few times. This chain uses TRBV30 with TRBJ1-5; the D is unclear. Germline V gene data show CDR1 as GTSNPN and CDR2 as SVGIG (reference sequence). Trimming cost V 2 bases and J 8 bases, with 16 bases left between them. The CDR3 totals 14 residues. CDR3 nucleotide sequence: TGTGCCTGGAGTTTTGGAGGAGGTACAGAGCCCCAGCATTTT. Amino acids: CAWSFGGGTEPQHF. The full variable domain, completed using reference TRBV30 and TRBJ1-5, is SQTIHQWPATLVQPVGSPLSLECTVEGTSNPNLYWYRQAAGRGLQLLFYSVGIGQISSEVPQNLSASRPQDRQFILSSKKLLLSDSGFYLCAWSFGGGTEPQHFGDGTRLSIL.

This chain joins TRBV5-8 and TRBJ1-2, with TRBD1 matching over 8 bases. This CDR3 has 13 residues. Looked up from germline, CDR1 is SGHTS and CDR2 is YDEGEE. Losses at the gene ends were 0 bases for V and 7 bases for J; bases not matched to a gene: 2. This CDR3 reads CASSLGTGLGYTF. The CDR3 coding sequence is TGTGCCAGCAGCTTGGGGACAGGGCTTGGCTACACCTTC.

CDR3 amino acids: CASSQGDRGREQYF. The DNA of the CDR3 is TGCGCCAGCAGCCAAGGGGACAGGGGGCGAGAGCAGTACTTC. V is TRBV4-3 and J is TRBJ2-7; TRBD1 agrees at 12 bases. Unmatched junction bases numbered 2, after V lost 1 base and J lost 7 bases. CDR1 and CDR2 from the germline V gene are LGHNA and YSLEER. CDR3 length: 14 amino acids.

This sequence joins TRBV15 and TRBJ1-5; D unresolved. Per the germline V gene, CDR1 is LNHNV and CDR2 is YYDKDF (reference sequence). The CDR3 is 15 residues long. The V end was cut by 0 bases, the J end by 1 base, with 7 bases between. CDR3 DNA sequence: TGTGCCACCAGCAGAGAAGTGGAGAGCAATCAGCCCCAGCATTTT. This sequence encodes CATSREVESNQPQHF.

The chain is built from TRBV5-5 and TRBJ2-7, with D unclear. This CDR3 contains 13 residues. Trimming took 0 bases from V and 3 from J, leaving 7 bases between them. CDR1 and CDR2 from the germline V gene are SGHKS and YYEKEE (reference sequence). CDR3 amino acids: CASSLVQVYEQYF. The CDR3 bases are TGTGCCAGCAGCTTGGTCCAGGTCTACGAGCAGTACTTC.